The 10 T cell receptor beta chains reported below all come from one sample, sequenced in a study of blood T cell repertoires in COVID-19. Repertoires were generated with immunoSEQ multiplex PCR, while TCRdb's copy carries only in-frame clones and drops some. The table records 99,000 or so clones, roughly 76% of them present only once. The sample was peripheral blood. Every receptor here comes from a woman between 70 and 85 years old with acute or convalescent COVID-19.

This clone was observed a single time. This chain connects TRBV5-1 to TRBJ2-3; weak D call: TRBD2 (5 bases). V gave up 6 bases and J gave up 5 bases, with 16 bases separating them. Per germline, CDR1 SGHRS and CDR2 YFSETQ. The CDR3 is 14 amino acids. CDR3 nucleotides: TGCGCCAGCATGTATAGGCTAGCAGGAGATACGCAGTATTTT. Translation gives CASMYRLAGDTQYF.

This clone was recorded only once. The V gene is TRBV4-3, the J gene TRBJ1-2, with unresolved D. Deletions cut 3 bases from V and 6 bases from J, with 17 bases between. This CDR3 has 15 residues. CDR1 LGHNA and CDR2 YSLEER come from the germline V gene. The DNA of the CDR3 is TGCGCCAGCAGCCACTATAGCGGGGTGAGGCATGGCTACACCTTC. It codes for CASSHYSGVRHGYTF.

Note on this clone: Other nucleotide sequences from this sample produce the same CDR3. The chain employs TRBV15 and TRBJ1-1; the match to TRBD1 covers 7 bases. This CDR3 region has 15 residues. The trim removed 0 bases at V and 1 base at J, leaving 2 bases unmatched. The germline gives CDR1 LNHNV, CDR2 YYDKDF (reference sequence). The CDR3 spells CATSRDPGGNTEAFF. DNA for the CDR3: TGTGCCACCAGCAGAGACCCAGGGGGGAACACTGAAGCTTTCTTT.

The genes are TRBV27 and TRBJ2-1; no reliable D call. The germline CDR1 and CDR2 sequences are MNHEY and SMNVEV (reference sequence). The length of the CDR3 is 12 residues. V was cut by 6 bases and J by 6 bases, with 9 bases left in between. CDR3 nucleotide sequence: TGTGCCAGCAGCCGACTTGGCAATGAGCAGTTCTTC. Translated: CASSRLGNEQFF.

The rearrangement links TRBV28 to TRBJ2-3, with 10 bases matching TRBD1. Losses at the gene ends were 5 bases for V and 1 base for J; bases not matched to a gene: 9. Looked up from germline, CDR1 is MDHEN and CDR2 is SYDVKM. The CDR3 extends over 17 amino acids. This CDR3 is CASSINSGTGGTDTQYF. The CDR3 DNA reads TGTGCCAGCAGTATCAATTCGGGGACAGGGGGCACAGATACGCAGTATTTT.

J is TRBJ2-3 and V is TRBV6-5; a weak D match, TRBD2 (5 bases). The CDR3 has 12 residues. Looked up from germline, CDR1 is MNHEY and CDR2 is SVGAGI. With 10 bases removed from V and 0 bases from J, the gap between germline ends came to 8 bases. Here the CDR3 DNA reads TGTGCCACCCAGCGGAGCACAGATACGCAGTATTTT. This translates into CATQRSTDTQYF.

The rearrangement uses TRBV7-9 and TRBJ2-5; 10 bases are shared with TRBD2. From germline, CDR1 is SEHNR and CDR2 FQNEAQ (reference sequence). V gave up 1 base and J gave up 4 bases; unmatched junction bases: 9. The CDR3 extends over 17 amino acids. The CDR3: CASSLGLAGATGETQYF. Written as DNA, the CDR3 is TGTGCCAGCAGCTTAGGGCTAGCGGGGGCAACCGGAGAGACCCAGTACTTC.

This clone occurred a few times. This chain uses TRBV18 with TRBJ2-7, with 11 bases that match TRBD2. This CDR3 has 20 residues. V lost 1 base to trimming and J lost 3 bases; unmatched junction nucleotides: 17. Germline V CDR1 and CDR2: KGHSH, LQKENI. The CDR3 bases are TGTGCCAGCTCACCACAGGGAACTAGCGGGGGCCGGGTTGCGATCTACGAGCAGTACTTC. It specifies CASSPQGTSGGRVAIYEQYF.

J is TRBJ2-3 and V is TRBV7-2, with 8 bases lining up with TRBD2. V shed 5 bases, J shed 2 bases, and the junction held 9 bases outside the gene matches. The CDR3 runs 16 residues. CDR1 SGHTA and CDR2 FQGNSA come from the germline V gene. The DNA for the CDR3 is TGTGCCAGCAGCAAAGGTCGCGGGGGGCACACAGATACGCAGTATTTT. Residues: CASSKGRGGHTDTQYF.

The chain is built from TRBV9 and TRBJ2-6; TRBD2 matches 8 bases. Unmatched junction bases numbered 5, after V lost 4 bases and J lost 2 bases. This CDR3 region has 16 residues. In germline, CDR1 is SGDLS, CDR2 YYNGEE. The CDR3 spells CASSSRGGTGANVLTF. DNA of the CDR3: TGTGCCAGCAGCTCCCGGGGGGGGACTGGGGCCAACGTCCTGACTTTC.